The 13 T cell receptor beta chains given below trace back to one sample, sequenced in a study of blood T cell repertoires in COVID-19. The protocol was immunoSEQ multiplex PCR, while the TCRdb copy is restricted to in-frame clones and leaves out a portion. The repertoire holds around 700,000 clones, with 85% to 90% as singletons. The specimen sequenced was peripheral blood. These receptors originate from a woman aged 18-29 years with acute or convalescent COVID-19.

This chain links TRBV4-1 with TRBJ2-3; no definite D call. Germline CDR1 MGHRA, CDR2 YSYEKL. The CDR3 consists of 15 residues. Between the trimmed V and J ends, which lost 4 bases and 4 bases, there was a span of 15 bases. Written as DNA, the CDR3 is TGCGCCAGCAGCCCCGTCTTAGGAGACCCAGATACGCAGTATTTT. This codes for CASSPVLGDPDTQYF.

The CDR3: CASSLMGGYGYTF. For the CDR3, the DNA is TGTGCCAGCAGTTTGATGGGGGGATATGGCTACACCTTC. The V gene is TRBV27, the J gene TRBJ1-2; D is possibly TRBD1 (5 bases). Trimming removed 3 bases at V and 5 bases at J, with 10 bases between. The CDR3 runs 13 residues. Germline CDR1 MNHEY, CDR2 SMNVEV (reference sequence).

The chain links TRBV27 to TRBJ1-2, with D uncertain. The CDR3 sequence is 12 residues long. Germline loops: CDR1 MNHEY, CDR2 SMNVEV (reference sequence). Trimming stripped 4 bases from V and 2 bases from J, with 5 bases between. The CDR3 DNA follows: TGTGCCAGCAGTTATCAGAACTATGGCTACACCTTC. Its protein is CASSYQNYGYTF.

V usage is TRBV5-6 and J usage is TRBJ2-5, with D perhaps matching TRBD1 (6 bases). The germline V gene encodes CDR1 SGHDT and CDR2 YYEEEE. This CDR3 has 16 residues. Trimming left V 4 bases short and J 5 bases short, with 21 bases between. The CDR3 loop reads CASSPSLIRGWETQYF. CDR3 DNA sequence: TGTGCCAGCAGCCCTTCCCTGATCAGGGGATGGGAGACCCAGTACTTC.

The chain links TRBV7-2 to TRBJ2-6, with D tentatively TRBD2 (6 bases). The CDR3 contains 15 residues. V was trimmed by 5 bases and J by 2 bases, leaving 10 bases between them. Germline V gene sequence: CDR1 SGHTA, CDR2 FQGNSA. The CDR3 DNA reads as TGTGCCAGCAGCCGCGGGGTTACTGGGGCCAACGTCCTGACTTTC. Its protein product is CASSRGVTGANVLTF.

This chain uses TRBV29-1 with TRBJ2-5, with D perhaps matching TRBD1 (5 bases). The germline V gene encodes CDR1 SQVTM and CDR2 ANQGSEA. V was shortened by 4 bases and J by 6 bases, with 18 bases between the two germline ends. There are 14 residues in the CDR3. The CDR3 DNA reads TGCAGCGTTGTTACCGACTTAGGGGCGAAGACCCAGTACTTC. It specifies CSVVTDLGAKTQYF.

The chain employs TRBV28 and TRBJ2-7; 7 bases match TRBD1. The CDR3 loop spans 16 amino acids. In germline, CDR1 is MDHEN, CDR2 SYDVKM. Trimming cost V 5 bases and J 2 bases; bases outside gene matches: 12. The CDR3 coding sequence is TGTGCCAGCAGTCCTTTAATTTGGGGACAGCCCTACGAGCAGTACTTC. Encoded protein: CASSPLIWGQPYEQYF.

The chain joins TRBV24-1 to TRBJ1-5; a weak D match, TRBD1 (6 bases). The germline V gene encodes CDR1 KGHDR and CDR2 SFDVKD. The CDR3 has 13 residues. The V gene lost 6 bases and the J gene lost 1 base, with 6 bases spanning the gap. CDR3 coding DNA: TGTGCCACCAGTCAGGGGAGCAATCAGCCCCAGCATTTT. Its protein product is CATSQGSNQPQHF.

This clone is a singleton in its sample. CDR3 residues: CATSWMGLNTEAFF. As DNA, the CDR3 is TGTGCCACCTCTTGGATGGGGCTGAACACTGAAGCTTTCTTT. The chain has TRBV6-5 and TRBJ1-1; D is perhaps TRBD1 (5 bases). The CDR3 loop spans 14 amino acids. Trimming shortened V by 10 bases and J by 0 bases, and 15 bases separated the two germline ends. The germline gives CDR1 MNHEY, CDR2 SVGAGI.

Comment on this clone: This may be a read error, as it is one base from a much larger clone. This chain links TRBV5-4 with TRBJ1-1; a possible D gene is TRBD1 (6 bases). The CDR3 sequence is 13 residues long. Germline-derived CDR1 and CDR2 are SGHNT and YYREEE (reference sequence). The ends were cut back, 4 bases at V and 1 base at J, with 8 bases in the middle. CDR3: CASSRTENTEAFF. The CDR3 nucleotides read TGTGCCAGCAGCCGGACAGAGAACACTGAAGCTTTCTTT.

V and J are TRBV7-2 and TRBJ1-1, with 8 bases matching TRBD1. Germline CDR1 is SGHTA and CDR2 is FQGNSA. The CDR3 totals 13 residues. V trimming: 5 bases; J trimming: 6 bases; junction bases outside the gene matches: 5. Here the CDR3 DNA reads TGTGCCAGCAGCCTTACACAGGGGGCTGAAGCTTTCTTT. Translating it yields CASSLTQGAEAFF.

This clone showed up just a few times. The gene calls are TRBV30 and TRBJ2-6, with D possibly matching TRBD2 (6 bases). Per the germline V gene, CDR1 is GTSNPN and CDR2 is SVGIG (reference sequence). The CDR3 has 18 amino acids. V was cut by 7 bases and J by 0 bases, with 22 bases left in between. The CDR3 protein is CASTAEGISASGANVLTF. In nucleotides, the CDR3 is TGTGCCTCGACCGCGGAGGGAATCTCAGCCTCTGGGGCCAACGTCCTGACTTTC.

V is TRBV9 and J is TRBJ2-7; 11 positions match TRBD2. Germline V lookup: CDR1 SGDLS, CDR2 YYNGEE. The CDR3 is 14 residues long. Trimming cost V 4 bases and J 4 bases; bases outside gene matches: 4. The CDR3 region has the DNA TGTGCCAGCAGCCCCCGACTAGCGGGGTACGAGCAGTACTTC. Translated: CASSPRLAGYEQYF.